Below, 7 T cell receptor beta chains from the same sample are listed, as sequenced in a study of shared clonotypes between healthy human individuals. Data came from immunoSEQ multiplex PCR; TCRdb stores just in-frame clones and leaves some out. The table records roughly 2.6 million clones, 90% to 95% of them present only once. The sequencing input was naive CD4+ T cells sorted from blood. The subset is: CD45RA+ positively selected. The receptors originated from a man aged 18 to 29 in good health.

The CDR3 sequence is CASSNLLGATQYF. As DNA, the CDR3 is TGTGCCAGCAGCAATCTCCTAGGTGCTACGCAGTATTTT. The chain is built from TRBV9 and TRBJ2-3, with D unresolved. Germline-derived CDR1 and CDR2 are SGDLS and YYNGEE. This CDR3 has 13 residues. V lost 4 bases and J 8 bases, leaving 14 bases between the germline ends.

This clone was found a few times. J is TRBJ1-2 and V is TRBV5-1; 8 bases align to TRBD1. CDR1 is SGHRS and CDR2 is YFSETQ in the germline V gene. This CDR3 region has 16 residues. V lost 1 base and J lost 5; bases outside the gene matches: 10. The CDR3, as DNA: TGCGCCAGCAGCTTGTCCTCAGGGGGCCTTTTGTATGGCTACACCTTC. It codes for CASSLSSGGLLYGYTF. The entire variable domain, with the rest obtained from reference TRBV5-1 and TRBJ1-2, is as follows: KAGVTQTPRYLIKTRGQQVTLSCSPISGHRSVSWYQQTPGQGLQFLFEYFSETQRNKGNFPGRFSGRQFSNSRSEMNVSTLELGDSALYLCASSLSSGGLLYGYTFGSGTRLTVV.

The V call is TRBV21-1, the J call TRBJ2-2; the D call of TRBD1 is as the table states it, not checked on the DNA. TRBV21-1 is termed a pseudogene. The CDR3 length is 17 residues. CDR3 sequence reads: CASSKVGQARNTGELFF. The CDR3 DNA sequence: TGTGCCAGCAGCAAAGTTGGACAGGCCAGGAACACCGGGGAGCTGTTTTTT.

The rearrangement links TRBV9 to TRBJ2-2; TRBD2 might be the D (6 bases). The CDR3 is made up of 15 amino acids. Germline CDR1 is SGDLS and CDR2 is YYNGEE. V lost 4 bases and J 0 bases, leaving 10 bases between the germline ends. The CDR3 region has the DNA TGTGCCAGCAGCTCCAGGACTACGAACACCGGGGAGCTGTTTTTT. Protein: CASSSRTTNTGELFF.

This chain uses TRBV6-1 with TRBJ2-7; possibly TRBD1 for D (6 bases). This CDR3 is built from 13 residues. Germline assignment: CDR1 MNHNS and CDR2 SASEGT. The germline V and J ends were trimmed by 6 bases and 3 bases, with 12 bases remaining between them. As DNA, the CDR3 is TGTGCCAGCAGCTCAGGGGTTTACTACGAGCAGTACTTC. Its protein product is CASSSGVYYEQYF.

The genes are TRBV12-5 and TRBJ2-1; TRBD1 aligns across 12 bases. The J segment lost 6 bases and the V segment lost 5 bases, leaving 11 bases of the junction unmatched. The germline CDR1 and CDR2 sequences are LGHNT and FRNRAP. The CDR3 consists of 17 residues. The CDR3, as DNA: TGTGCTAGTGGTCCCGGGACAGGGGGCAAAATATCCAATGAGCAGTTCTTC. Translated, it gives CASGPGTGGKISNEQFF.

The chain uses TRBV2 and TRBJ2-3; TRBD1 might be the D (5 bases). The CDR3 consists of 14 residues. Deletions cut 6 bases from V and 2 bases from J, with 12 bases between. Germline values: CDR1 SNHLY, CDR2 FYNNEI. CDR3 nucleotides: TGTGCCAGCAGAGCAGGACACATCACAGATACGCAGTATTTT. Encoded protein: CASRAGHITDTQYF.